One TCR beta chain is described in this entry. This sample was taken from a study of shared clonotypes between healthy human individuals. The CDR3 sequence is 15 residues long. Trimming took 3 bases from V and 2 from J; bases not matched to a gene: 4. CDR1 LGHNA and CDR2 YNFKEQ come from the germline V gene. Profiled with immunoSEQ multiplex PCR; TCRdb holds only in-frame clones, not every one. The table includes roughly 380,000 clones, about 96% detected once. The chain employs TRBV4-2 and TRBJ2-1; 7 nucleotides match TRBD1. Sequenced input: memory CD8+ T cells sorted from blood. The subset here: CD45RO+ cells pooled with CCR7-negative TemRA cells. The clonotype was recovered from a man aged 25-45 years in good health. CDR3 DNA: TGTGCCAGCAGCCATGGGACAGACCCCTACAATGAGCAGTTCTTC. Amino acids: CASSHGTDPYNEQFF.